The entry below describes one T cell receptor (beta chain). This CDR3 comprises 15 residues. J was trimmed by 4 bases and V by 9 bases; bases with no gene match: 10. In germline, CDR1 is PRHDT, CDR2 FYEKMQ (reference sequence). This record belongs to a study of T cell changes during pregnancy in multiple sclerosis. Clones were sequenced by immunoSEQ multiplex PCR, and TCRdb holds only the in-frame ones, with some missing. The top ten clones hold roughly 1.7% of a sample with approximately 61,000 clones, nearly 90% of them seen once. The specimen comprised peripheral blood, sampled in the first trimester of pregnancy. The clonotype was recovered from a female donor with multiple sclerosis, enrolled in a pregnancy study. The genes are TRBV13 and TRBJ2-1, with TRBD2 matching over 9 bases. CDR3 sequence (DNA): TGTGCCAGGGGGCAAACTAGCGGGCCTTACAATGAGCAGTTCTTC. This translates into CARGQTSGPYNEQFF.